This TCR beta chain comes out of a study of T cells after yellow fever vaccination. This clonotype appeared many times. The antigen remains undetermined. V lost 5 bases and J lost 1, with 8 bases in between. CDR3 length: 14 residues. Per the germline V gene, CDR1 is SGHTA and CDR2 is FQGTGA. 5'RACE template switching generated TCR cDNA, adding a universal primer site and UMIs. TCRdb reprocessed the 5' RACE reads via MiXCR and lists one record per CDR3 protein. The repertoire holds some 120,000 distinct CDR3 sequences, with around 7.7% as singletons. General study points: Secondary responses were weaker yet peaked faster, day 5 versus 15. FACS-sorted repertoires could harbor abundant contaminating bulk-population clonotypes.

The chain carries TRBV7-3 and TRBJ2-2, with a tentative D call TRBD1 (5 bases). The sequencing used CD4+ T cells sorted from PBMCs, collected around 10 days after the first yellow fever vaccination. The receptor was derived from a man between 18 and 29 years old who received the YFV17D yellow fever vaccine. The CDR3 is CASSQDRNTGELFF. CDR3 bases: TGTGCCAGCAGCCAAGACAGGAACACCGGGGAGCTGTTTTTT.